Below, one T cell receptor beta chain is given with its context. The sample originates from a study of blood T cells in healthy people across ages. Germline V CDR1 and CDR2: MNHEY, SVGEGT. Trimming pared 7 bases from V and 0 bases from J, leaving 6 bases between. CDR3 size: 12 residues. Together with a sample-barcoded 5' primer, a J-beta primer mix was included in a second PCR lasting about 6 to 11 cycles. TCRdb passed the 5' RACE reads through MiXCR, listing each CDR3 protein once. Seen here are about 730,000 distinct CDR3 sequences, around 46% observed once, and the top ten hold 20% to 25%. Sequenced material: blood. The sequence was obtained from an older woman in good health. The chain combines TRBV6-2 or TRBV6-3 with TRBJ2-5; the D is unclear. CDR3 coding DNA: TGTGCCAGCACCGAGTACCAAGAGACCCAGTACTTC. This gives the protein CASTEYQETQYF.